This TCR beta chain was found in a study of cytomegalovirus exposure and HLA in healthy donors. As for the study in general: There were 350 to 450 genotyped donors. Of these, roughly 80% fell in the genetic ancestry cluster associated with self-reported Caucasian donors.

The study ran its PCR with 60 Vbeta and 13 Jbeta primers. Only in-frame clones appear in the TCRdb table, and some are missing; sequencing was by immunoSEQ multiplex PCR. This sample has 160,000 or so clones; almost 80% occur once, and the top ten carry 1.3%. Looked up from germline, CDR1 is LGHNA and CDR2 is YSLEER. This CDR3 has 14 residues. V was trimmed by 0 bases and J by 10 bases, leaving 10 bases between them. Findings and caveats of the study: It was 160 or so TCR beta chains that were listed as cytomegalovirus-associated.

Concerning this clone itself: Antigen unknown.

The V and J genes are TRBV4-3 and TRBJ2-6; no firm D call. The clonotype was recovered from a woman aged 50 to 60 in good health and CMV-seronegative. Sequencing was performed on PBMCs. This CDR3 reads CASSQDLQVNVLTF. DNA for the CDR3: TGCGCCAGCAGCCAAGATCTGCAGGTTAACGTCCTGACTTTC.